The rows below give T cell receptor beta chains drawn from one sample of a study of T cells in Graves' hyperthyroidism and ophthalmopathy. One entry per CDR3 protein, called by TCRdb with MiXCR from the multiplex PCR reads. The table includes 500,000 to 750,000 distinct CDR3 sequences, roughly 50% detected once. The specimen sequenced was peripheral blood or thyroid tissue (not recorded which). Receptors were obtained from a woman between 18 and 30 years old with Graves' hyperthyroidism. The CDR3 runs from the conserved cysteine through the conserved F or W. The D gene is left open where the match is weak. Where a row states a size, it is once, few, many or the class of an expanded clone; other rows omit it.

many,-,TRBV5-1,TRBJ2-2,TGCGCCAGCATGGTAGCGGTCAACACCGGGGAGCTGTTTTTT,CASMVAVNTGELFF
-,TRBD1,TRBV7-2,TRBJ2-7,TGTGCCAGCAAGAAACAGGGGGCCTACCGTAGTGAGCAGTACTTC,CASKKQGAYRSEQYF
many,TRBD1,TRBV6-6,TRBJ1-2,TGTGCCAGCAACGAATGGGACAGGGGGCTTGGCTACACCTTC,CASNEWDRGLGYTF
-,-,TRBV7-9,TRBJ2-5,TGTGCCAGCAGCTTGGACACCGCAGGGACCCAGTACTTC,CASSLDTAGTQYF
-,-,TRBV12-3/TRBV12-4,TRBJ2-1,TGTGCCAGCAGTTTAGCGCTAAGCAGAGACAATGAGCAGTTCTTC,CASSLALSRDNEQFF
many,-,TRBV27,TRBJ2-5,TGTGCCAGCAGTTTTGCCTCGGGAGAGACCCAGTACTTC,CASSFASGETQYF
many,TRBD1,TRBV18,TRBJ1-5,TGTGCCAGCTCCATGGGACAGCGGAATCAGCCCCAGCATTTT,CASSMGQRNQPQHF
few,-,TRBV18,TRBJ2-2,TGTGCCAGCTCCGGGAGTGCGGTCGGCGGGGAGCTGTTTTTT,CASSGSAVGGELFF
few,-,TRBV7-6,TRBJ1-1,TGTGCCAGCAGCTTAGCCCCAGACACTGAAGCTTTCTTT,CASSLAPDTEAFF
many,TRBD2,TRBV5-4,TRBJ2-5,TGTGCCAGCAGCCGAGCGACTAGCGGGAGTTTTGAGACCCAGTACTTC,CASSRATSGSFETQYF
-,TRBD2,TRBV12-3/TRBV12-4,TRBJ2-7,TGTGCCAGCAGTCATCTAGCGGGAGATATCGGCGAGCAGTACTTC,CASSHLAGDIGEQYF
few,TRBD2,TRBV20-1,TRBJ2-1,TGCAGTCCCTTACTACTAGCGGGAGGGCCCTACAATGAGCAGTTCTTC,CSPLLLAGGPYNEQFF
few,-,TRBV14,TRBJ1-3,TGTGCCAGCAGCCCCTTAGGGAATAGAGTGACCTCCTCTGGAAACACCATATATTTT,CASSPLGNRVTSSGNTIYF
-,-,TRBV4-2,TRBJ1-2,TGTGCCAGCAGCCGTGCAGCGGGCTATGGCTACACCTTC,CASSRAAGYGYTF
once,-,TRBV29-1,TRBJ1-6,TGCAGCGGTAGGGACGGCGTCAATTCACCCCTCCACTTT,CSGRDGVNSPLHF
-,-,TRBV7-9,TRBJ2-7,TGTGCCAGCAGCCAAGATTCAGGCACCTACGAGCAGTACTTC,CASSQDSGTYEQYF
-,-,TRBV3-1,TRBJ2-5,TGTGCCAGCAGCCAAGGGGTAGCGCCGTTTCAAGAGACCCAGTACTTC,CASSQGVAPFQETQYF
-,TRBD1,TRBV27,TRBJ2-2,TGTGCCAGCAGTCTGTGGACAGGGGCCACCGGGGAGCTGTTTTTT,CASSLWTGATGELFF
-,-,TRBV7-8,TRBJ1-2,TGTGCCAGCACTGGAGCGGGCTACTATGGCTACACCTTC,CASTGAGYYGYTF
-,-,TRBV5-5,TRBJ2-5,TGTGCCAGCAGCTCCTTGACAGGTCGGGGGACCCAGTACTTC,CASSSLTGRGTQYF
many,-,TRBV20-1,TRBJ2-7,TGCAGTGCCGAGGACACCTACGAGCAGTACTTC,CSAEDTYEQYF
-,TRBD2,TRBV29-1,TRBJ2-7,TGCAGCGTGGGGATGAGCGGGAAGCCCTACGAGCAGTACTTC,CSVGMSGKPYEQYF
-,TRBD2,TRBV20-1,TRBJ2-7,TGCAGTGCTAGAATACTAGCGGGATTGTACGAGCAGTACTTC,CSARILAGLYEQYF
many,-,TRBV19,TRBJ1-5,TGTGCCAGCAGCCTAGCGGGGACTACTAATCAGCCCCAGCATTTT,CASSLAGTTNQPQHF
-,TRBD2,TRBV7-9,TRBJ2-7,TGTGCCAGCAGCTGGCCGGGGGAGGGTTACGAGCAGTACTTC,CASSWPGEGYEQYF
many,-,TRBV6-1,TRBJ2-7,TGTGCCAGCAGTGAAGAACAGCCGTACGAGCAGTACTTC,CASSEEQPYEQYF
-,TRBD2,TRBV2,TRBJ2-3,TGTGCCAGCAGTGAATTGGGCGGGAGTCTAGTAAGTGCTTTT,CASSELGGSLVSAF
-,TRBD2,TRBV20-1,TRBJ2-7,TGCAGTGCCGGCGGGAGGGACTACGAGCAGTACTTC,CSAGGRDYEQYF
-,-,TRBV4-1,TRBJ1-1,TGCGCCAGCAGCCACATAGGGCGGCGGACTGAAGCTTTCTTT,CASSHIGRRTEAFF
many,-,TRBV7-2,TRBJ1-1,TGTGCCAGCAGCTTAGATCTGTGGGATGAAGCTTTCTTT,CASSLDLWDEAFF
-,-,TRBV29-1,TRBJ2-2,TGCAGCGTTGAGCTCCCATGGTCCCTAACCGGGGAGCTGTTTTTT,CSVELPWSLTGELFF
-,-,TRBV7-2,TRBJ2-6,TGTGCCAGCAGCCGACAGGTATCCCCTGGGGCCAACGTCCTGACTTTC,CASSRQVSPGANVLTF
-,TRBD1,TRBV5-6,TRBJ1-2,TGTGCCAGCAGCAATGGACAGGGTTATTCGCATGGCTACACCTTC,CASSNGQGYSHGYTF
many,-,TRBV10-3,TRBJ2-7,TGTGCCATCAGTGAGTACAGCTACGAGCAGTACTTC,CAISEYSYEQYF
many,-,TRBV5-1,TRBJ1-1,TGCGCCAGCAGCTTGGCCCGACCGACGTTGACTGAAGCTTTCTTT,CASSLARPTLTEAFF
many,-,TRBV5-1,TRBJ2-7,TGCGCCAGCAGCTTGGACGGGAGTGGATACGAGCAGTACTTC,CASSLDGSGYEQYF
many,TRBD2,TRBV27,TRBJ2-5,TGTGCCAGCAGTCAGGGGACTAGCGGGAACCAAGAGACCCAGTACTTC,CASSQGTSGNQETQYF
many,TRBD2,TRBV9,TRBJ2-7,TGTGCCAGCAGCGTAGCTAGCGGGAAAACCTACGAGCAGTACTTC,CASSVASGKTYEQYF
many,-,TRBV6-1,TRBJ2-7,TGTGCCAGCAGTGAAAGGGGGGGCGCCTACGAGCAGTACTTC,CASSERGGAYEQYF
many,TRBD1,TRBV20-1,TRBJ1-2,TGCAGTGCCGCCGGACAGGGGGGCTATGGCTACACCTTC,CSAAGQGGYGYTF
-,-,TRBV5-5,TRBJ2-5,TGTGCCAGCAGGGTCGACAGGAATCAGCCCCAGTACTTC,CASRVDRNQPQYF
few,TRBD2,TRBV7-9,TRBJ2-1,TGTGCCAGCAGCCATACTAGCGGCCTAGCCAATGAGCAGTTCTTC,CASSHTSGLANEQFF
-,TRBD2,TRBV7-8,TRBJ2-5,TGTGCCAGCAGCTCCTGGGGGGGAGGCATAGAGACCCAGTACTTC,CASSSWGGGIETQYF
-,-,TRBV7-9,TRBJ1-1,TGTGCCAGCAGCCACACCGGGACACTCGAAGCTTTCTTT,CASSHTGTLEAFF
-,TRBD2,TRBV7-9,TRBJ2-3,TGTGCCAGCGTGGCTAGCGGGATCACAGATACGCAGTATTTT,CASVASGITDTQYF
few,-,TRBV12-3/TRBV12-4,TRBJ2-7,TGTGCCAGCAACCGGGCCGACTCCTACGAGCAGTACTTC,CASNRADSYEQYF
-,-,TRBV10-3,TRBJ1-2,TGTGCCATCAGTGAGTCAGGGTTCTTATACTATGGCTACACCTTC,CAISESGFLYYGYTF
many,TRBD1,TRBV2,TRBJ2-7,TGTGCCAGCAGGGGCTACCGGGACAGGGGGCGTTACGACGAGCAGTACTTC,CASRGYRDRGRYDEQYF